This TCR beta chain came from a study of blood T cell repertoires in COVID-19. At the level of the study: Samples of COVID-19 (acute and convalescent) were obtained from the United States, Italy and Spain. From T cells, B-cell-depleted T cells, or PBMCs came the material, which was cDNA or gDNA.

Per the authors' pipeline: Scientists estimated how many nucleated cells there were by amplifying reference gene primers. The data were produced by immunoSEQ multiplex PCR, yet TCRdb's version contains in-frame clones alone and is incomplete. The DNA gave D and trimming, while V, J and clone size come from that table. The data show about 380,000 clones, 85% seen once. Trimming took 5 bases from V and 8 from J, leaving 7 bases between them. This CDR3 is 12 amino acids long. The chain combines TRBV12-3 or TRBV12-4 with TRBJ1-6, with unresolved D. Sample: peripheral blood. This receptor was obtained from a woman aged 18-30 years with acute or convalescent COVID-19. The CDR3 here is CASSAADSPLHF. The DNA for the CDR3 is TGTGCCAGCAGTGCGGCTGATTCACCCCTCCACTTT.